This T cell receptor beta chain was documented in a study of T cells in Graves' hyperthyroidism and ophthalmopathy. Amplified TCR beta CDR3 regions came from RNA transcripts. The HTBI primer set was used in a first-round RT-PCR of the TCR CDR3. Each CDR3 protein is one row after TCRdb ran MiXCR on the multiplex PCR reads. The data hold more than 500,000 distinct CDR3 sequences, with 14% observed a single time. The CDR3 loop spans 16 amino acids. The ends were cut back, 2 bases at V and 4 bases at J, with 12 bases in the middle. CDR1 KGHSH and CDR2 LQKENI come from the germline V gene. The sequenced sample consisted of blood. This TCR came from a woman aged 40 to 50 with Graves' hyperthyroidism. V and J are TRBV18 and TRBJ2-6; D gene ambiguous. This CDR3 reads CASSPEVRSGANVLTF. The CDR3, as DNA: TGTGCCAGCTCACCAGAGGTGAGGTCCGGGGCCAACGTCCTGACTTTC.